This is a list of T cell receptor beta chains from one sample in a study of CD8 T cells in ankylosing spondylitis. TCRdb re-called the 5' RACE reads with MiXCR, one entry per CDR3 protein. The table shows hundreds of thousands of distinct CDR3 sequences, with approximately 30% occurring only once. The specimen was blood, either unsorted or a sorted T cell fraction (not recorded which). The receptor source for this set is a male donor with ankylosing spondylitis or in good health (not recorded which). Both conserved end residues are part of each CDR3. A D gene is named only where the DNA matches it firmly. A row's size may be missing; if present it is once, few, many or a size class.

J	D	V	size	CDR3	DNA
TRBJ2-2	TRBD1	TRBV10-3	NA	CAISSRQGSATGELFF	TGTGCCATCAGCTCCAGACAGGGGTCGGCCACCGGGGAGCTGTTTTTT
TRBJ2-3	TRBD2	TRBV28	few	CASSTTSGFTDTQYF	TGTGCCAGCAGCACCACTAGCGGCTTCACAGATACGCAGTATTTT
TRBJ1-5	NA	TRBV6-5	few	CASSLPPRGGNQPQHF	TGTGCCAGCAGTTTACCCCCAAGAGGGGGCAATCAGCCCCAGCATTTT
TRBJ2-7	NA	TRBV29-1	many	CSVTDGTYEQYF	TGCAGCGTTACGGACGGAACCTACGAGCAGTACTTC
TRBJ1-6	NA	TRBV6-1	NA	CASRQDRTFRTGSPLHF	TGTGCCAGCAGACAGGACCGAACGTTCCGAACTGGGTCACCCCTCCACTTT
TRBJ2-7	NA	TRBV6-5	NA	CASSYLGRQNEQYF	TGTGCCAGCAGTTACCTTGGCAGGCAAAACGAGCAGTACTTC
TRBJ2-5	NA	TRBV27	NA	CASSVLSGEETQYF	TGTGCCAGCAGTGTGTTGAGCGGAGAAGAGACCCAGTACTTC
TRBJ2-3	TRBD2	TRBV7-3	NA	CASSPSRLMGGGTDTQYF	TGTGCCAGCAGCCCATCCCGCTTAATGGGCGGGGGGACAGATACGCAGTATTTT
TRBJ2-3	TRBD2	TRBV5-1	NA	CASSPLLAGRVDTQYF	TGCGCCAGCAGCCCCCTCTTAGCGGGGCGGGTAGATACGCAGTATTTT
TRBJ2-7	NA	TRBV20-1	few	CSARARGRWGRENEQYF	TGCAGTGCTAGAGCCAGGGGCAGGTGGGGGAGGGAGAACGAGCAGTACTTC
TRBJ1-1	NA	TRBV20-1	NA	CSARRAGVNTEAFF	TGCAGTGCTAGAAGAGCAGGGGTGAACACTGAAGCTTTCTTT
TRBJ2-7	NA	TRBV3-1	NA	CASSQDAEVGRTSYEQYF	TGTGCCAGCAGCCAAGATGCTGAGGTCGGAAGGACCTCCTACGAGCAGTACTTC
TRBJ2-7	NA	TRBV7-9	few	CASSSKGTYEQYF	TGTGCCAGCAGTTCTAAGGGGACCTACGAGCAGTACTTC
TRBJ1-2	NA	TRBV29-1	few	CSVERLNYGYTF	TGCAGCGTTGAACGCCTTAACTATGGCTACACCTTC
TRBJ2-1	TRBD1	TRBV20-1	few	CSAVIGQGTQQFF	TGCAGTGCTGTGATAGGACAGGGGACTCAGCAGTTCTTC
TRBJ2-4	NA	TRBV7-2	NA	CASTPVGGGLVQYF	TGTGCCAGCACCCCTGTGGGGGGCGGCCTGGTTCAGTACTTC
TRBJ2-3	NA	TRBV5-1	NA	CASSLTGHTDTQYF	TGCGCCAGCAGCTTGACAGGGCATACAGATACGCAGTATTTT
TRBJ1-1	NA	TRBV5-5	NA	CASSPDYRAHEAFF	TGTGCCAGCAGCCCAGACTACCGGGCGCATGAAGCTTTCTTT
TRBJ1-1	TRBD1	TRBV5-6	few	CASGQGGTEAFF	TGTGCCAGCGGCCAGGGGGGCACTGAAGCTTTCTTT
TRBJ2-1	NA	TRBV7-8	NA	CASSEYRGGSYNEQFF	TGTGCCAGCAGCGAGTACAGGGGGGGCTCCTACAATGAGCAGTTCTTC
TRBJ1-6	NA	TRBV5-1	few	CASSWGGPPLHF	TGCGCCAGCAGCTGGGGGGGGCCACCCCTCCACTTT
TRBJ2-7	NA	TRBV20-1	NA	CSATRAVSSYEQYF	TGCAGTGCTACCCGGGCCGTAAGCTCCTACGAGCAGTACTTC
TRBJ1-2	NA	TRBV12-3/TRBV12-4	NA	CASSLRGVNGYTF	TGTGCCAGCAGTTTAAGAGGGGTAAATGGCTACACCTTC
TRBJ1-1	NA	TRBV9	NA	CASSSQGLTNTEAFF	TGTGCCAGCAGCTCCCAGGGGCTCACGAACACTGAAGCTTTCTTT
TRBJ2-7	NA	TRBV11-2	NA	CASSLASAAYEQYF	TGTGCCAGCAGCTTAGCCTCAGCCGCCTACGAGCAGTACTTC
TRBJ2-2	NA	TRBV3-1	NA	CASSQDLGRAGELFF	TGTGCCAGCAGCCAAGACCTCGGTCGGGCCGGGGAGCTGTTTTTT
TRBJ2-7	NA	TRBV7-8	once	CASSLAPLVGYEQYF	TGTGCCAGCAGCTTAGCGCCTCTGGTTGGCTACGAGCAGTACTTC
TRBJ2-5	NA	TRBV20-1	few	CSARAGMWTQYF	TGCAGTGCTAGAGCTGGAATGTGGACCCAGTACTTC
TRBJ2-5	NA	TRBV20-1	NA	CSAWATGQETQYF	TGCAGTGCTTGGGCGACAGGCCAAGAGACCCAGTACTTC
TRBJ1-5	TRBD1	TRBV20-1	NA	CSARGDSYSNQPQHF	TGCAGTGCTAGGGGGGACAGCTATAGCAATCAGCCCCAGCATTTT
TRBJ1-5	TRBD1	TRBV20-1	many	CSARVGQRNQPQHF	TGCAGTGCTAGAGTGGGACAGAGAAATCAGCCCCAGCATTTT
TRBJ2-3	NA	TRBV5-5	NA	CASSPGRGATDTQYF	TGTGCCAGCAGTCCGGGCAGGGGAGCCACAGATACGCAGTATTTT
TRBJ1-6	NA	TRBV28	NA	CASSLGGSYNSPLHF	TGTGCCAGCAGTTTAGGGGGATCCTATAATTCACCCCTCCACTTT
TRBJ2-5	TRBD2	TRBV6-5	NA	CASRFTSGGVRAQYF	TGTGCCAGCAGGTTTACTAGCGGGGGGGTCCGGGCCCAGTACTTC
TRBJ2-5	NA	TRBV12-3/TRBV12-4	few	CASSFHWFQETQYF	TGTGCCAGCAGTTTCCACTGGTTCCAAGAGACCCAGTACTTC
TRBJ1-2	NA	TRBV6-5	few	CASSYSQGPQTHYGYTF	TGTGCCAGCAGTTACTCGCAGGGGCCGCAAACACACTATGGCTACACCTTC
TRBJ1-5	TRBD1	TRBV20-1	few	CSAFDRANRPQHF	TGCAGTGCGTTCGACAGGGCGAACCGGCCCCAGCATTTT
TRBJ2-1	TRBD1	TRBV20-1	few	CSVSRTGPNEQFF	TGCAGTGTCTCCCGGACAGGGCCCAATGAGCAGTTCTTC
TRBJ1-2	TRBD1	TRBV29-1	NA	CSVDRLWTGNYGYTF	TGCAGCGTTGACCGACTCTGGACAGGAAACTATGGCTACACCTTC
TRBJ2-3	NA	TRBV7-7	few	CASSQEYTDTQYF	TGTGCCAGCAGTCAGGAGTACACAGATACGCAGTATTTT
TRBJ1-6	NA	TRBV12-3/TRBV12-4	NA	CASSRGYNSPLHF	TGTGCCAGCAGTCGGGGGTATAATTCACCCCTCCACTTT
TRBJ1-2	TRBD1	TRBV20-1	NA	CSARDMGDRVGYGYTF	TGCAGTGCTAGAGATATGGGGGACAGGGTAGGCTATGGCTACACCTTC
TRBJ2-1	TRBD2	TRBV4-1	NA	CASSVLAGANNEQFF	TGCGCCAGCAGCGTACTAGCGGGGGCGAACAATGAGCAGTTCTTC
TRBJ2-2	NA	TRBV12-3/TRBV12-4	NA	CASSWGGRITGELFF	TGTGCCAGCAGTTGGGGGGGCCGGATCACCGGGGAGCTGTTTTTT
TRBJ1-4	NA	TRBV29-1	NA	CIAEGECDEKLFF	TGCATCGCCGAGGGGGAGTGTGATGAAAAACTGTTTTTT
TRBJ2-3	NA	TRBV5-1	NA	CASSKSGTQGEDTQYF	TGCGCCAGCAGCAAGTCCGGGACTCAGGGTGAGGATACGCAGTATTTT
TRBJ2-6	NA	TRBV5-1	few	CASSPIEGQSGANVLTF	TGCGCCAGCAGCCCGATAGAAGGACAGTCTGGGGCCAACGTCCTGACTTTC
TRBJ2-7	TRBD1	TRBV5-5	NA	CASSVRQGPPSYEQYF	TGTGCCAGCAGCGTGAGACAGGGTCCACCCTCCTACGAGCAGTACTTC
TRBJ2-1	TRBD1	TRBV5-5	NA	CASSLAGTGSYNEQFF	TGTGCCAGCAGCTTGGCCGGGACAGGGTCCTACAATGAGCAGTTCTTC
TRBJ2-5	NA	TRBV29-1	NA	CSVTGQSETQYF	TGCAGCGTGACCGGACAGTCGGAGACCCAGTACTTC
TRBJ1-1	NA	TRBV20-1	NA	CSARDRWPQDTEAFF	TGCAGTGCTAGAGATAGGTGGCCCCAGGACACTGAAGCTTTCTTT
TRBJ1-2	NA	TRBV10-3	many	CAISGQLNGYTF	TGTGCCATCAGTGGACAGTTGAATGGCTACACCTTC
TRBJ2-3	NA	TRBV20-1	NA	CSAREYKDTQYF	TGCAGTGCTAGAGAATACAAAGATACGCAGTATTTT
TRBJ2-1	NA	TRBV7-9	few	CASSFAGGAEQFF	TGTGCCAGCAGCTTCGCGGGCGGTGCTGAGCAGTTCTTC